The 19 T cell receptor beta chains presented below share a single source sample, sequenced in a study of blood T cell repertoires in COVID-19. Only in-frame clones appear in the TCRdb table, and some are missing; sequencing was by immunoSEQ multiplex PCR. The sample shows about 200,000 clones, roughly 88% of them seen only once. Sequenced: peripheral blood. The receptor source for this set is a man aged 50-60 years with COVID-19, enrolled during active disease.

The chain has TRBV19 and TRBJ2-4, with D possibly being TRBD2 (6 bases). The V and J ends lost 7 bases and 0 bases respectively, with 19 bases between them. The CDR3 is 17 residues long. The germline V gene has CDR1 LNHDA and CDR2 SQIVND (reference sequence). CDR3 in DNA: TGTGCCAGTACCCCCGTCGGTCAGGGACTAGCCAAAAACATTCAGTACTTC. It yields the protein CASTPVGQGLAKNIQYF.

This sequence joins TRBV4-1 and TRBJ2-7; 10 bases fit TRBD1. The germline V gene has CDR1 MGHRA and CDR2 YSYEKL. The V and J ends lost 2 bases and 7 bases, in that order; junction bases with no gene match: 5. The CDR3 has 14 residues. CDR3 sequence reads: CASSQRQGAWEQYF. The CDR3 coding sequence is TGCGCCAGCAGCCAACGACAGGGGGCGTGGGAGCAGTACTTC.

V is TRBV5-6 and J is TRBJ1-6; D perhaps matches TRBD1 (5 bases). The CDR3 has 14 amino acids. CDR1 SGHDT and CDR2 YYEEEE come from the germline V gene. Trimming pared 4 bases from V and 4 bases from J, leaving 9 bases between. CDR3 DNA sequence: TGTGCCAGCAGCGTTGACAGTTATAATTCACCCCTCCACTTT. It encodes CASSVDSYNSPLHF.

The rearrangement links TRBV20-1 to TRBJ2-1, with TRBD2 matching over 9 bases. Germline V lookup: CDR1 DFQATT, CDR2 SNEGSKA (reference sequence). The CDR3 contains 17 residues. Trimming took 3 bases from V and 3 from J; bases not matched to a gene: 12. As DNA, the CDR3 is TGCAGTGCTAGTGTTCAGGATCTAGCGGGGTACTACAATGAGCAGTTCTTC. This codes for CSASVQDLAGYYNEQFF.

The J gene is TRBJ2-7, the V gene TRBV29-1; 7 positions agree with TRBD1. This CDR3 is built from 14 residues. V dropped 6 bases and J dropped 6; count of bases not matched to a gene: 14. The V gene's germline CDR1 is SQVTM and CDR2 ANQGSEA. CDR3 in amino acids: CSVRLDRVQGEQYF. Here the CDR3 DNA reads TGCAGCGTACGCCTCGACAGGGTACAGGGCGAGCAGTACTTC.

The rearrangement links TRBV28 to TRBJ2-2; TRBD2 aligns across 7 bases. With V trimmed by 4 bases and J by 7 bases, 12 bases remained unmatched. Germline V gene lookup returns CDR1 MDHEN and CDR2 SYDVKM. This CDR3 is 16 amino acids long. CDR3 in DNA: TGTGCCAGCAGTTCCCCCGTGAGCGGGGAGGACGGGGAGCTGTTTTTT. It encodes CASSSPVSGEDGELFF.

The chain recombines TRBV3-1 (or the pseudogene TRBV3-2) with TRBJ2-7, with 9 bases aligning to TRBD2. This CDR3 spans 16 amino acids. Per the germline V gene, CDR1 is LGHDT and CDR2 is YNNKEL (reference sequence). J was trimmed by 9 bases and V by 3 bases; bases with no gene match: 15. The CDR3 is CASSHGGASGDKGQYF. Here the CDR3 DNA reads TGTGCCAGCAGCCACGGGGGGGCTAGCGGGGATAAAGGGCAGTACTTC.

The chain employs TRBV10-3 and TRBJ2-1, with 13 bases identical to TRBD2. V trimming: 6 bases; J trimming: 0 bases; junction bases outside the gene matches: 8. The CDR3 covers 18 residues. The germline gives CDR1 ENHRY, CDR2 SYGVKD. This CDR3 reads CAIRRGLAGRGSYNEQFF. CDR3 bases: TGTGCCATCAGGAGGGGACTAGCGGGAAGAGGCTCCTACAATGAGCAGTTCTTC.

This chain uses TRBV25-1 with TRBJ2-7; TRBD1 matches 9 bases. J gave up 2 bases and V 1 base, and 3 bases lay outside the gene matches. Per germline, CDR1 MGHDK and CDR2 SYGVNS. The CDR3 is 15 amino acids. CDR3 in DNA: TGTGCCAGCAGTGAATGGAGACAGGGGGCCTACGAGCAGTACTTC. Its translation: CASSEWRQGAYEQYF.

The chain is built from TRBV5-5 and TRBJ1-5; D gene unclear. V lost 1 base, J lost 4 bases, and 6 bases lay in between. This CDR3 region has 13 residues. Germline CDR1 SGHKS, CDR2 YYEKEE (reference sequence). In DNA form, the CDR3 reads TGTGCCAGCAGCTTGACATCTAATCAGCCCCAGCATTTT. Its protein product is CASSLTSNQPQHF.

V is TRBV2 and J is TRBJ2-7; no clear D gene. The germline V gene has CDR1 SNHLY and CDR2 FYNNEI. Trimming took 2 bases from V and 9 from J, leaving 14 bases between them. CDR3 length: 13 residues. This CDR3 reads CASSENPQQVQYF. The CDR3 DNA follows: TGTGCCAGCAGTGAAAATCCACAGCAAGTGCAGTACTTC.

In its sample, this clone was seen once. V and J are TRBV19 and TRBJ2-1, with D possibly TRBD1 on 6 matching bases. Looked up from germline, CDR1 is LNHDA and CDR2 is SQIVND (reference sequence). The CDR3 length is 14 residues. Between the trimmed V and J ends, which lost 9 bases and 6 bases, there was a span of 18 bases. Written as DNA, the CDR3 is TGTGCCAGCAAACTCCGGGACACGGCCAATGAGCAGTTCTTC. Translating gives CASKLRDTANEQFF.

The chain employs TRBV6-5 and TRBJ1-4, with TRBD1 as a possible D gene (6 bases). Between the trimmed V and J ends, which lost 0 bases and 4 bases, there was a span of 12 bases. The germline CDR1 and CDR2 sequences are MNHEY and SVGAGI. The CDR3 spans 16 residues. The CDR3 is CASSYSPTGINEKLFF. The CDR3 bases are TGTGCCAGCAGTTACTCTCCGACAGGCATTAATGAAAAACTGTTTTTT.

The V gene is TRBV2, the J gene TRBJ1-2, with D uncertain. Germline CDR1 reads SNHLY; CDR2 reads FYNNEI. The ends were cut back, 6 bases at V and 4 bases at J, with 9 bases in the middle. The length of the CDR3 is 12 residues. The chain's CDR3 is CASRLDTYGYTF. CDR3 nucleotides: TGTGCCAGCAGGCTCGACACCTATGGCTACACCTTC.

The chain carries TRBV28 and TRBJ1-4, with TRBD1 identical over 7 bases. This CDR3 is built from 14 residues. V was pared by 6 bases and J by 8 bases, with 9 bases of the junction left unmatched. Germline loops: CDR1 MDHEN, CDR2 SYDVKM. The CDR3 reads CASSHTGVYEKLFF. In nucleotides, the CDR3 is TGTGCCAGCAGCCATACAGGGGTTTACGAAAAACTGTTTTTT.

The chain links TRBV21-1 to TRBJ1-2. TRBV21-1 is shown as a pseudogene. The CDR3 loop spans 15 amino acids. The CDR3 is CASVPLRRLAYGYTF. The CDR3 DNA is TGTGCCAGCGTACCATTACGGAGGTTGGCCTATGGCTACACCTTC.

J is TRBJ2-7 and V is TRBV2; 8 positions agree with TRBD2. The CDR3 is 14 amino acids. The ends lost 8 bases at V and 2 bases at J; junction bases unmatched: 8. Germline CDR1 SNHLY, CDR2 FYNNEI. The CDR3 reads CASRLSGGAYEQYF. For the CDR3, the DNA is TGTGCCAGCCGGCTGAGCGGGGGAGCCTACGAGCAGTACTTC.

In this sample, this clone turned up a few times. This chain links TRBV7-3 with TRBJ2-5; TRBD1 is a possible D gene (6 bases). V lost 5 bases and J lost 1, with 8 bases in between. There are 13 residues in the CDR3. Per germline, CDR1 SGHTA and CDR2 FQGTGA. CDR3 bases: TGTGCCAGCAGCGAACAGGGCCAAGAGACCCAGTACTTC. This codes for CASSEQGQETQYF.

The CDR3 DNA reads TGTGCCAGCAGTTCACCCGGGACTAGCGGGGGGAAAGAGACCCAGTACTTC. Its protein product is CASSSPGTSGGKETQYF. This chain joins TRBV28 and TRBJ2-5; 15 nucleotides line up with TRBD2. With V trimmed by 4 bases and J by 3 bases, 6 bases remained unmatched. Germline V CDR1 and CDR2: MDHEN, SYDVKM. The CDR3 length is 17 residues.